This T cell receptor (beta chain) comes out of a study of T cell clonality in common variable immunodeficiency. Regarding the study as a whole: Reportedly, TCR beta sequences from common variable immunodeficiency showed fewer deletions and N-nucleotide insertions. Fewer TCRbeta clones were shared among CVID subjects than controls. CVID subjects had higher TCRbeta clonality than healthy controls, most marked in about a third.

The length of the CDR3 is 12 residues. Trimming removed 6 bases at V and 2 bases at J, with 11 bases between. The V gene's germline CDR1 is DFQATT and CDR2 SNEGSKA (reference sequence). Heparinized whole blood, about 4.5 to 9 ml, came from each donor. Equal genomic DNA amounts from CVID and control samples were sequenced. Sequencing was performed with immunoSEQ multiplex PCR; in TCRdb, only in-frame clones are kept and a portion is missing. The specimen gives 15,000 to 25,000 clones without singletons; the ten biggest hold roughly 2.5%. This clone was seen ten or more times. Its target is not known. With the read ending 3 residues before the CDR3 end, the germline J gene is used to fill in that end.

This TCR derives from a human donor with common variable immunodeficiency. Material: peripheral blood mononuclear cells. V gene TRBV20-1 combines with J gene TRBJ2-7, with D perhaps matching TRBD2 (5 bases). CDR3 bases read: TGCAGTGCAACCCAAGCGGCCTACGAG. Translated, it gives CSATQAAYE. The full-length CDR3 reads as CSATQAAYEQYF.